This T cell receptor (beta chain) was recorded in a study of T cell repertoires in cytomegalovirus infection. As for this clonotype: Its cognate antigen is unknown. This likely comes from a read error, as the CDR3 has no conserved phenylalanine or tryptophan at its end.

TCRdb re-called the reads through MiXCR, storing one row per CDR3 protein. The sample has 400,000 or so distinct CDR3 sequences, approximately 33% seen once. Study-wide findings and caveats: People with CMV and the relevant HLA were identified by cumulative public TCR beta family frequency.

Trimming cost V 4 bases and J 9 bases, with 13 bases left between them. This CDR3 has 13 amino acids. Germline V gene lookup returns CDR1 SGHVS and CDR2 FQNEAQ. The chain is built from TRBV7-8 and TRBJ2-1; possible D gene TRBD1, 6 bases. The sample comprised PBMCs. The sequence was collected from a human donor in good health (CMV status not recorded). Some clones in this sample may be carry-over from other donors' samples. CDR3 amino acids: CASSSNRVFEQFL. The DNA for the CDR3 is TGTGCCAGCAGCTCTAACAGGGTGTTTGAGCAGTTCTTA.